The next 20 T cell receptor beta chains were all read from a single sample in a study of human T cells and chemical hapten exposure. Specified time point: patch test 2, 6 weeks after DPC sensitization. Treatment of the sample: therapeutic diphenylcyclopropenone sensitization with weekly scalp DPC. TCRdb recomputed calls from the RACE reads with MiXCR, one row per CDR3 protein. The sample comprises tens of thousands of distinct CDR3 sequences, roughly a tenth of which are singletons, and around 2.5% rests with the top ten. The sample here was whole blood, taken in connection with sensitization to the hapten diphenylcyclopropenone (DPC). These receptors came from a woman in her twenties or thirties with alopecia areata. Some clones in this sample may be carry-over from other donors' samples.

Many counts were recorded for this clonotype. The V call is TRBV27, the J call TRBJ1-5, with D hard to call. Looked up from germline, CDR1 is MNHEY and CDR2 is SMNVEV (reference sequence). V lost 0 bases to trimming and J lost 3 bases, with 6 bases between them. There are 14 residues in the CDR3. CDR3 in DNA: TGTGCCAGCAGTTTATCGGCCGTCAATCAGCCCCAGCATTTT. Its protein product is CASSLSAVNQPQHF.

Many counts were recorded for this clonotype. The CDR3 reads CASSANTYEQYF. DNA of the CDR3: TGTGCCAGCAGCGCCAACACTTACGAGCAGTACTTC. This chain links TRBV11-3 with TRBJ2-7; D not resolved. Germline loops: CDR1 SGHNT, CDR2 YENEEA. The germline V and J ends were trimmed by 5 bases and 4 bases, with 9 bases remaining between them. The CDR3 is 12 amino acids. The full variable domain, its missing parts supplied by reference TRBV11-3 and TRBJ2-7, is EAGVVQSPRYKIIEKKQPVAFWCNPISGHNTLYWYLQNLGQGPELLIRYENEEAVDDSQLPKDRFSAERLKGVDSTLKIQPAELGDSAVYLCASSANTYEQYFGPGTRLTVT.

This clonotype showed up many times. CDR3 nucleotide sequence: TGTGCCACCAGTGACCCCGCCCTAGCGGGCTACAATGAGCAGTTCTTC. Its translation: CATSDPALAGYNEQFF. J is TRBJ2-1 and V is TRBV24-1; 8 bases are a match to TRBD2. CDR3 length: 16 amino acids. V lost 4 bases to trimming and J lost 3 bases; unmatched junction nucleotides: 7. Germline lookup yields CDR1 KGHDR and CDR2 SFDVKD.

This clonotype was observed at least ten times. This sequence joins TRBV7-9 and TRBJ2-1; tentatively, D is TRBD2 (6 bases). CDR1 and CDR2 (germline): SEHNR, FQNEAQ (reference sequence). Trimming left V 0 bases short and J 3 bases short, with 12 bases between. The CDR3 is 16 amino acids. DNA of the CDR3: TGTGCCAGCAGCTTAGCCCAGGGACTCCACTACAATGAGCAGTTCTTC. As protein: CASSLAQGLHYNEQFF.

This clonotype has a handful of counts. V and J are TRBV7-2 and TRBJ2-3; D may be TRBD2 (6 bases). Germline CDR1 is SGHTA and CDR2 is FQGNSA. V shed 4 bases and J shed 2 bases, with 10 bases lying between them. The CDR3 totals 14 residues. In nucleotides, the CDR3 is TGTGCCAGCAGCTCGAGGGACTTCACAGATACGCAGTATTTT. Its protein product is CASSSRDFTDTQYF.

This clonotype was observed at least ten times. V gene TRBV3-1 combines with J gene TRBJ1-2, with 7 bases matching TRBD1. Per germline, CDR1 LGHDT and CDR2 YNNKEL (reference sequence). V gave up 3 bases and J gave up 8 bases; unmatched junction bases: 6. The CDR3 has 13 residues. CDR3 DNA sequence: TGTGCCAGCAGCCAGGAGGGGGCGCGGGGCTACACCTTC. Translation: CASSQEGARGYTF.

The table lists this clonotype with a few counts. The V gene is TRBV11-1, the J gene TRBJ2-4; no definite D call. CDR3 length: 14 residues. Per the germline V gene, CDR1 is SGHAT and CDR2 is FQDESV (reference sequence). With 2 bases removed from V and 5 bases from J, the gap between germline ends came to 10 bases. The CDR3 loop reads CASSLTPGENIQYF. DNA of the CDR3: TGTGCCAGCAGCTTAACCCCCGGTGAAAACATTCAGTACTTC.

This clonotype appeared a few times. V and J are TRBV28 and TRBJ1-3; 9 bases line up with TRBD1. V was pared by 6 bases and J by 4 bases, with 4 bases of the junction left unmatched. This CDR3 region has 14 residues. Germline V gene sequence: CDR1 MDHEN, CDR2 SYDVKM. CDR3 protein: CASSLQGAGNTIYF. CDR3 bases: TGTGCCAGCAGCCTACAGGGGGCCGGAAACACCATATATTTT.

This clonotype occurred many times. The chain employs TRBV24-1 and TRBJ2-7, with a possible D match to TRBD2 (6 bases). This CDR3 is 13 amino acids long. Deletions cut 3 bases from V and 6 bases from J, with 11 bases between. The germline gives CDR1 KGHDR, CDR2 SFDVKD. The CDR3 nucleotides read TGTGCCACCAGTGATGGAGGGTTTTCCGAGCAGTACTTC. Protein: CATSDGGFSEQYF.

The J gene is TRBJ2-1, the V gene TRBV3-1; 8 bases align to TRBD2. The ends lost 3 bases at V and 7 bases at J; junction bases unmatched: 5. Germline CDR1 reads LGHDT; CDR2 reads YNNKEL (reference sequence). The CDR3 runs 14 residues. CDR3 in amino acids: CASSHTSGKNEQFF. The CDR3 coding sequence is TGTGCCAGCAGCCACACTAGCGGCAAGAATGAGCAGTTCTTC.

This clonotype has at least ten counts. V usage is TRBV15 and J usage is TRBJ1-6; maybe TRBD1 (5 bases). The CDR3 runs to 15 residues. CDR1 LNHNV and CDR2 YYDKDF come from the germline V gene (reference sequence). Trimming removed 1 base at V and 5 bases at J, with 9 bases between. The chain's CDR3 is CATSRGQTDNSPLHF. CDR3 nucleotide sequence: TGTGCCACCAGCAGAGGACAGACAGATAATTCACCCCTCCACTTT.

The chain uses TRBV28 and TRBJ2-7; no definite D call. Germline CDR1 reads MDHEN; CDR2 reads SYDVKM. The V end was cut by 7 bases, the J end by 5 bases, with 15 bases between. The CDR3 sequence is 13 residues long. DNA of the CDR3: TGTGCCAGCAATCCCGGGCCGGGCGACGAGCAGTACTTC. Translating gives CASNPGPGDEQYF.

DNA for the CDR3: TGTGCCAGTAGTCTTCGGACAGGGCTGACCTACGAGCAGTACTTC. Amino acids: CASSLRTGLTYEQYF. The rearrangement links TRBV19 to TRBJ2-7, with 8 bases matching TRBD1. After removal of 5 bases from V and 2 bases from J, the junction contained 8 bases not matched to a gene. The CDR3 is made up of 15 amino acids. CDR1 LNHDA and CDR2 SQIVND come from the germline V gene (reference sequence).

About this clonotype itself: Just one base apart from a much larger clone, this may be a read error. The chain links TRBV28 to TRBJ2-1; D gene unclear. Germline CDR1 reads MDHEN; CDR2 reads SYDVKM. The CDR3 spans 16 residues. In nucleotides, the CDR3 is TGTGCCCGCAGTGACCCCGGGCAGCCCTCCTACAATGAGCAGTTCTTC. It is translated as CARSDPGQPSYNEQFF. The variable domain in full, completed from reference TRBV28 and TRBJ2-1, reads DVKVTQSSRYLVKRTGEKVFLECVQDMDHENMFWYRQDPGLGLRLIYFSYDVKMKEKGDIPEGYSVSREKKERFSLILESASTNQTSMYLCARSDPGQPSYNEQFFGPGTRLTVL.

Comments on this clonotype: One end of the junction varies from germline; a read error may be responsible. The chain joins TRBV7-7 to TRBJ1-5, with no clear D. CDR3 length: 15 amino acids. Looked up from germline, CDR1 is SSHAT and CDR2 is FNYEAQ (reference sequence). The CDR3 DNA reads as TGTGCTAGCAGCTTAGTATACTCTCCGCAGCGGCCCCAGCATTTT. Protein sequence: CASSLVYSPQRPQHF.

This clonotype was counted between two and nine times. The chain combines TRBV10-3 with TRBJ2-3, with D hard to call. The CDR3 extends over 13 amino acids. V lost 4 bases and J lost 4, with 9 bases in between. Germline CDR1 ENHRY, CDR2 SYGVKD. The chain's CDR3 is CAISVASADTQYF. The CDR3 region has the DNA TGTGCCATCAGTGTAGCATCCGCAGATACGCAGTATTTT.

This clonotype was detected only a few times. This chain links TRBV7-2 with TRBJ1-1; D is perhaps TRBD1 (6 bases). V lost 5 bases to trimming and J lost 2 bases, with 9 bases between them. Looked up from germline, CDR1 is SGHTA and CDR2 is FQGNSA. The CDR3 spans 13 residues. CDR3: CASSGQYNTEAFF. For the CDR3, the DNA is TGTGCCAGCAGCGGACAGTACAACACTGAAGCTTTCTTT.

This chain connects TRBV29-1 to TRBJ2-1; TRBD2 might be the D (5 bases). V was trimmed by 7 bases and J by 2 bases, leaving 12 bases between them. CDR1 and CDR2 (germline): SQVTM, ANQGSEA. This CDR3 comprises 13 residues. Here the CDR3 DNA reads TGCAGCGCCTCCACTAGACCCTACAATGAGCAGTTCTTC. Translated: CSASTRPYNEQFF.

The V and J genes are TRBV23-1 and TRBJ2-3, with TRBD2 matching over 9 bases. TRBV23-1 qualifies as an ORF whose function is uncertain. This CDR3 is built from 15 residues. Trimming took 3 bases from V and 9 from J; bases not matched to a gene: 10. The CDR3: CASSHPWREGPTQYF. DNA for the CDR3: TGCGCCAGCAGTCATCCTTGGCGGGAGGGCCCGACGCAGTATTTT.

This clonotype was seen at least ten times. The chain uses TRBV2 and TRBJ1-6; a possible D gene is TRBD1 (5 bases). Trimming shortened V by 8 bases and J by 3 bases, and 11 bases separated the two germline ends. Per the germline V gene, CDR1 is SNHLY and CDR2 is FYNNEI. The CDR3 loop spans 14 amino acids. CDR3 in amino acids: CASGGQDYNSPLHF. For the CDR3, the DNA is TGTGCCAGCGGCGGACAAGACTATAATTCACCCCTCCACTTT.